The clone carrying this TCR beta chain was seen ten or more times. The antigen is not known. Germline-derived CDR1 and CDR2 are SGHRS and YFSETQ. With V trimmed by 4 bases and J by 5 bases, 7 bases remained unmatched. The CDR3 has 14 residues. These data originate in a study of T cells after yellow fever vaccination. Study summary: Low-cell-number fractions were prepared with SMART-Seq v4 Ultra Low Input. Findings of the study overall: FACS-sorted repertoires might harbor abundant contaminating clonotypes from the bulk population. CD4 and CD8 compartments shared a small share of clonotypes, likely from convergent recombination.

By 5'RACE template switching, TCR cDNA was produced, with a universal primer site and UMIs added in the process. MiXCR, run by TCRdb on the 5' RACE reads, gives a single entry per CDR3 protein. The table shows more than 450,000 distinct CDR3 sequences, with around a fifth occurring only once. Sample: PBMCs, taken 21 days after the first yellow fever vaccination. The TCR was taken from a man aged 18 to 29 who received the YFV17D yellow fever vaccine. The rearrangement links TRBV5-1 to TRBJ2-7; 9 positions agree with TRBD2. The CDR3 coding sequence is TGCGCCAGCAGCCCGGGACTAGCCATCAACGAGCAGTACTTC. Translation gives CASSPGLAINEQYF.